A selection of T cell receptor beta chains follows, all from one sample in a study of vaccination effects on CD4 cells after COVID-19. TCRdb keeps only in-frame clones here, not all; method: immunoSEQ multiplex PCR. The sample holds about 27,000 clones, roughly 77% seen once. These receptors lack a known antigen. The source material was CD4+ T cells from PBMCs cultured with HCoV-NL63 spike peptides, sampled before COVID-19 vaccination. The receptors were sampled from a human donor who had a prior SARS-CoV-2 infection. Each CDR3 is given with its conserved first and last residue. Fields, in order: D gene, J gene, V gene, clone size, CDR3 protein, CDR3 DNA. D genes are given only for firm matches. The size of a clone is reported for some rows only, either as once, few or many, or as a class for expanded clones.

TRBD2,TRBJ2-1,TRBV6-5,few,CASSYTSGREQFF,TGTGCCAGCAGTTACACTAGCGGGAGAGAGCAGTTCTTC
TRBD2,TRBJ2-4,TRBV6-2/TRBV6-3,NA,CASSYVGSGRVQYF,TGTGCCAGCAGTTACGTTGGTAGCGGGAGGGTTCAGTACTTC
TRBD1,TRBJ2-1,TRBV6-1,NA,CASSDPGTGDEQFF,TGTGCCAGCAGTGATCCCGGGACAGGGGATGAGCAGTTCTTC
TRBD2,TRBJ2-4,TRBV2,few,CASSELGTSSIQYF,TGTGCCAGCAGTGAGTTAGGGACTAGTTCCATTCAGTACTTC
TRBD2,TRBJ2-3,TRBV7-2,NA,CASTRPGLATTDTQYF,TGTGCCAGCACCAGACCGGGACTAGCGACCACAGATACGCAGTATTTT
NA,TRBJ1-6,TRBV9,few,CASSVVDYNSPLHF,TGTGCCAGCAGCGTAGTGGACTATAATTCACCCCTCCACTTT
NA,TRBJ2-5,TRBV5-6,NA,CASSLVVAGQETQYF,TGTGCCAGCAGCTTGGTAGTCGCGGGTCAAGAGACCCAGTACTTC
TRBD1,TRBJ1-1,TRBV7-8,NA,CASSLMGQGGTEAFF,TGTGCCAGCAGCTTAATGGGACAGGGGGGCACTGAAGCTTTCTTT
NA,TRBJ1-4,TRBV21-1,NA,CASRGVVHEKLFF,TGTGCCAGCAGGGGGGTAGTACATGAAAAACTGTTTTTT
NA,TRBJ1-5,TRBV19,NA,CASSIGHLPNQPQHF,TGTGCCAGTAGTATAGGCCACCTTCCCAATCAGCCCCAGCATTTT
NA,TRBJ2-1,TRBV7-2,NA,CASSISPYGGLYEQFF,TGTGCCAGCAGCATATCCCCTTACGGAGGTTTGTATGAGCAGTTCTTC
NA,TRBJ2-7,TRBV28,NA,CASSSGWRKTYEQYF,TGTGCCAGCAGTTCCGGGTGGCGCAAGACCTACGAGCAGTACTTC
NA,TRBJ1-3,TRBV18,NA,CASSPPSSDTIYF,TGTGCCAGCTCACCACCTTCGTCAGACACCATATATTTT
NA,TRBJ2-5,TRBV2,NA,CASRPLARIQETQYF,TGTGCCAGCAGACCCCTTGCGCGCATTCAAGAGACCCAGTACTTC
NA,TRBJ2-1,TRBV7-2,NA,CASSLDRGGYNEQFF,TGTGCCAGCAGCTTAGACAGAGGGGGCTACAATGAGCAGTTCTTC
NA,TRBJ2-6,TRBV5-6,NA,CASRGGTLGANVLTF,TGTGCCAGCAGGGGGGGGACACTGGGGGCCAACGTCCTGACTTTC
NA,TRBJ1-3,TRBV7-2,NA,CASSLITDSWSWGNTIYF,TGTGCCAGCAGCTTAATTACGGACAGTTGGTCCTGGGGAAACACCATATATTTT
TRBD1,TRBJ2-2,TRBV7-2,NA,CASSFTGGTGELFF,TGTGCCAGCAGCTTCACAGGGGGGACCGGGGAGCTGTTTTTT
TRBD1,TRBJ1-4,TRBV7-6,NA,CASSPEQGIGREKLFF,TGTGCCAGCAGCCCGGAACAGGGGATCGGTCGCGAAAAACTGTTTTTT
NA,TRBJ2-1,TRBV4-3,once,CASSQDWASSYNEQFF,TGCGCCAGCAGCCAAGATTGGGCTAGCTCCTACAATGAGCAGTTCTTC
NA,TRBJ2-7,TRBV4-1,few,CASSQDPRGLSSEQYF,TGCGCCAGCAGCCAAGACCCCCGTGGACTGAGTAGCGAGCAGTACTTC
TRBD2,TRBJ2-1,TRBV27,NA,CASHGLAGYDEQFF,TGTGCCAGCCACGGACTAGCGGGGTACGATGAGCAGTTCTTC
NA,TRBJ2-1,TRBV7-2,once,CASSFGRNNEQFF,TGTGCCAGCAGCTTCGGACGTAACAATGAGCAGTTCTTC
NA,TRBJ2-2,TRBV7-3,few,CASSRYGATNTGELFF,TGTGCCAGCAGCCGATACGGGGCCACGAACACCGGGGAGCTGTTTTTT
TRBD2,TRBJ2-1,TRBV19,once,CASSKGTSGTPFYNEQFF,TGTGCCAGTAGTAAGGGGACTAGCGGGACGCCTTTCTACAATGAGCAGTTCTTC
TRBD2,TRBJ2-1,TRBV10-3,NA,CAISLTSGNIYNEQFF,TGTGCCATCAGCTTGACTAGCGGGAACATTTACAATGAGCAGTTCTTC
NA,TRBJ1-2,TRBV7-9,NA,CASSPLGGGYTF,TGTGCCAGCAGCCCGTTAGGTGGCGGCTACACCTTC
NA,TRBJ1-2,TRBV6-6,few,CASSLGGRSYGYTF,TGTGCCAGCAGCCTAGGGGGACGAAGCTATGGCTACACCTTC
TRBD2,TRBJ2-5,TRBV30,NA,CAWSQLAGTMFQETQYF,TGTGCCTGGAGTCAACTAGCGGGGACCATGTTCCAAGAGACCCAGTACTTC
TRBD2,TRBJ2-3,TRBV11-3,NA,CASSTGLAGGLNTDTQYF,TGTGCCAGCAGCACGGGACTAGCGGGGGGACTCAACACAGATACGCAGTATTTT
TRBD2,TRBJ2-3,TRBV7-9,NA,CASSPDRTSGPFSTDTQYF,TGTGCCAGCAGCCCAGACCGGACTAGCGGTCCTTTTAGCACAGATACGCAGTATTTT
NA,TRBJ1-2,TRBV6-5,NA,CASSRRFYGYTF,TGTGCCAGCAGTCGGCGTTTCTATGGCTACACCTTC
NA,TRBJ2-7,TRBV7-8,NA,CASSSSRTGDYEQYF,TGTGCCAGCAGCTCAAGCCGTACAGGAGACTACGAGCAGTACTTC
TRBD1,TRBJ1-5,TRBV5-5,NA,CASSLTGTANQPQHF,TGTGCCAGCAGTCTCACCGGGACAGCTAATCAGCCCCAGCATTTT
NA,TRBJ1-1,TRBV5-1,once,CASSFTTATEAFF,TGCGCCAGCAGCTTTACTACAGCTACTGAAGCTTTCTTT
TRBD1,TRBJ1-2,TRBV5-6,NA,CASITGLGTGSANYGYTF,TGTGCCAGCATCACTGGCCTGGGGACAGGTTCAGCTAACTATGGCTACACCTTC
NA,TRBJ1-1,TRBV27,NA,CASSLNRDTEAFF,TGTGCCAGCAGTTTAAACAGGGACACTGAAGCTTTCTTT
NA,TRBJ2-7,TRBV5-6,once,CASSLAPTGLGEQYF,TGTGCCAGCAGCTTGGCCCCTACAGGGCTGGGCGAGCAGTACTTC
NA,TRBJ1-6,TRBV7-3,NA,CASSLYREGSPLHF,TGTGCCAGCAGCTTATACAGGGAGGGATCACCCCTCCACTTT
NA,TRBJ2-7,TRBV21-1,NA,CASSRGSPTGRSYEQYF,TGTGCCAGCAGCAGGGGCTCTCCGACAGGGCGAAGCTACGAGCAGTACTTC
NA,TRBJ1-5,TRBV21-1,NA,CASSKPDSQTISNQPQHF,TGTGCCAGCAGCAAACCGGACAGTCAGACTATTAGCAATCAGCCCCAGCATTTT
NA,TRBJ1-3,TRBV7-3,NA,CASSVGPSGNTIYF,TGTGCCAGCAGCGTGGGACCCTCTGGAAACACCATATATTTT
NA,TRBJ2-1,TRBV7-3,NA,CASSIGGTYNEQFF,TGTGCCAGCTCAATCGGTGGGACCTACAATGAGCAGTTCTTC
NA,TRBJ2-5,TRBV19,NA,CASSQRGGVWTQYF,TGTGCCAGCTCTCAAAGGGGCGGAGTTTGGACCCAGTACTTC